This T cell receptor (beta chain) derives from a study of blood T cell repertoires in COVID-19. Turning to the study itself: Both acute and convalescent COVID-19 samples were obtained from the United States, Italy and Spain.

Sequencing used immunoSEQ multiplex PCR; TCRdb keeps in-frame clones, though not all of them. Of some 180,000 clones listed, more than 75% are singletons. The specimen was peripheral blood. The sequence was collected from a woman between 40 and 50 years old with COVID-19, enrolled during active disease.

For the CDR3, the DNA is TGCACCAGCAGCCACCCTGAGGTTGGAATATTCCGCCGCTACGAGCAGTACTTC. As protein: CTSSHPEVGIFRRYEQYF. The J gene is TRBJ2-7, the V gene TRBV1; TRBD2, the table's D call, lacks a check against the DNA. TRBV1 is a known pseudogene. This CDR3 is 18 amino acids long.